Shown below are 30 T cell receptor beta chains from a single sample sequenced in a study of T cell responses to AZD1222 COVID-19 vaccine. TCRdb keeps only in-frame clones here, not all; method: immunoSEQ multiplex PCR. Found here are roughly 170,000 clones, almost 90% of them singletons; the top ten hold more than 0.4%. The source was peripheral blood, collected on day 0 of AZD1222 vaccination. The source of these receptors is an adult in good health.

This sequence joins TRBV3-1 (or the pseudogene TRBV3-2) and TRBJ1-2, with 7 bases that match TRBD1. From germline, CDR1 is LGHDT and CDR2 YNNKEL (reference sequence). The CDR3 has 12 residues. Germline trimming cut 6 bases from V and 4 bases from J; bases unmatched to any gene: 2. As DNA, the CDR3 is TGTGCCAGCAGGACAGGGAGCTATGGCTACACCTTC. Translated: CASRTGSYGYTF.

This chain links TRBV19 with TRBJ2-3; D ambiguous. The CDR3 is 14 amino acids. Germline lookup yields CDR1 LNHDA and CDR2 SQIVND (reference sequence). V lost 1 base, J lost 2 bases, and 7 bases lay in between. In DNA form, the CDR3 reads TGTGCCAGTAGTATAGCGTCGACCACAGATACGCAGTATTTT. It codes for CASSIASTTDTQYF.

This chain uses TRBV9 with TRBJ2-1; D could derive from TRBD1 or TRBD2 (5 bases each). With 3 bases removed from V and 5 bases from J, the gap between germline ends came to 15 bases. Germline loops: CDR1 SGDLS, CDR2 YYNGEE. This CDR3 region has 15 residues. The CDR3 protein is CASSEGTNSDNEQFF. The CDR3 region has the DNA TGTGCCAGCAGCGAGGGGACCAACTCAGACAATGAGCAGTTCTTC.

The chain employs TRBV7-2 and TRBJ2-2; TRBD1 agrees at 7 bases. Germline assignment: CDR1 SGHTA and CDR2 FQGNSA. Germline trimming cut 6 bases from V and 5 bases from J; bases unmatched to any gene: 9. The CDR3 consists of 15 residues. This chain's CDR3 is CASSRRTGLTGELFF. In nucleotides, the CDR3 is TGTGCCAGCAGTCGACGGACAGGTCTTACCGGGGAGCTGTTTTTT.

The chain recombines TRBV19 with TRBJ1-3, with D possibly TRBD1 on 6 matching bases. V was cut by 9 bases and J by 0 bases, with 12 bases left in between. Germline CDR1 is LNHDA and CDR2 is SQIVND (reference sequence). The CDR3 is 14 residues long. The CDR3 nucleotides are TGTGCCAGCAACTGGGGGCTCTCTGGAAACACCATATATTTT. Translation gives CASNWGLSGNTIYF.

This clone has a handful of counts. This chain joins TRBV6-5 and TRBJ2-7, with 8 bases fitting TRBD2. J gave up 1 base and V 3 bases, and 5 bases lay outside the gene matches. The CDR3 covers 15 residues. From germline, CDR1 is MNHEY and CDR2 SVGAGI. Written as DNA, the CDR3 is TGTGCCAGCAGTTATTCCGGGGGGGGTTCCTACGAGCAGTACTTC. This gives the protein CASSYSGGGSYEQYF.

This chain connects TRBV27 to TRBJ2-7, with 9 bases identical to TRBD1. The CDR3 extends over 15 amino acids. The trim removed 3 bases at V and 4 bases at J, leaving 7 bases unmatched. Germline V lookup: CDR1 MNHEY, CDR2 SMNVEV (reference sequence). The CDR3 region is CASSLTGTGRYEQYF. Written as DNA, the CDR3 is TGTGCCAGCAGTTTGACCGGGACAGGGAGGTACGAGCAGTACTTC.

This chain links TRBV18 with TRBJ1-1, with a weak D call TRBD1 (5 bases). CDR1 KGHSH and CDR2 LQKENI come from the germline V gene. V was pared by 3 bases and J by 13 bases, with 15 bases between. This CDR3 spans 12 amino acids. Here the CDR3 reads CASSPRQGEVFF. CDR3 DNA sequence: TGTGCCAGCTCACCTCGTCAGGGCGAGGTTTTCTTT.

This clone was observed a single time. The chain is built from TRBV3-1 (or the pseudogene TRBV3-2) and TRBJ1-2; TRBD1 might be the D (5 bases). Germline lookup yields CDR1 LGHDT and CDR2 YNNKEL (reference sequence). The CDR3 runs 16 residues. V lost 1 base and J 2 bases, leaving 14 bases between the germline ends. The CDR3: CASSQGHFDRNYGYTF. As DNA, the CDR3 is TGTGCCAGCAGCCAAGGCCATTTTGACAGAAACTATGGCTACACCTTC.

The chain uses TRBV28 and TRBJ1-2; possible D gene TRBD1, 6 bases. V dropped 5 bases and J dropped 5 bases, with 15 bases sitting between them. Germline CDR1 MDHEN, CDR2 SYDVKM. The CDR3 has 14 residues. CDR3 amino acids: CASSPLRQVYGYTF. CDR3 bases: TGTGCCAGCAGTCCTCTTAGACAGGTATATGGCTACACCTTC.

The V gene is TRBV5-1, the J gene TRBJ1-5; 7 nucleotides match TRBD1. The V gene end was trimmed by 5 bases and the J gene end by 1 base; junction bases not matched to a gene: 6. The germline V gene has CDR1 SGHRS and CDR2 YFSETQ. The CDR3 is made up of 15 amino acids. The CDR3 coding sequence is TGCGCCAGCAGGCGGGACAGCGCCAGCAATCAGCCCCAGCATTTT. Residues: CASRRDSASNQPQHF. Variable domain in full (rest from reference TRBV5-1 and TRBJ1-5): KAGVTQTPRYLIKTRGQQVTLSCSPISGHRSVSWYQQTPGQGLQFLFEYFSETQRNKGNFPGRFSGRQFSNSRSEMNVSTLELGDSALYLCASRRDSASNQPQHFGDGTRLSIL.

CDR3 nucleotide sequence: TGTGCCAGCAGCTACTCTGACGGAATGAACACTGAAGCTTTCTTT. It encodes CASSYSDGMNTEAFF. The V call is TRBV7-6, the J call TRBJ1-1; D unclear. Trimming shortened V by 4 bases and J by 0 bases, and 12 bases separated the two germline ends. The CDR3 is made up of 15 amino acids. The V gene's germline CDR1 is SGHVS and CDR2 FNYEAQ.

This clone was picked up a small number of times. This chain uses TRBV4-2 with TRBJ2-3; TRBD2 agrees at 8 bases. Trimming removed 2 bases from V and 6 bases from J; junction bases left unmatched: 7. Germline V gene lookup returns CDR1 LGHNA and CDR2 YNFKEQ. CDR3 size: 15 residues. CDR3 nucleotides: TGTGCCAGCAGCCAATCCGCGGGGGGCGCCGATACGCAGTATTTT. Amino acid sequence: CASSQSAGGADTQYF.

The V gene is TRBV28, the J gene TRBJ2-1, with 11 positions matching TRBD2. Losses at the gene ends were 8 bases for V and 6 bases for J; bases not matched to a gene: 12. The CDR3 contains 16 residues. Germline loops: CDR1 MDHEN, CDR2 SYDVKM. The CDR3: CASWSSGRAPRNEQFF. The CDR3 DNA reads as TGTGCCAGCTGGAGTAGCGGGAGGGCCCCTCGCAATGAGCAGTTCTTC.

J is TRBJ2-5 and V is TRBV27; 14 bases map to TRBD2. V was clipped by 4 bases and J by 4 bases; unmatched bases: 14. Germline lookup yields CDR1 MNHEY and CDR2 SMNVEV (reference sequence). The CDR3 is 19 residues long. In DNA form, the CDR3 reads TGTGCCAGCAGTTCTAGGCCCAGACTAGCGGGAGGGCCGGGAGAGACCCAGTACTTC. It specifies CASSSRPRLAGGPGETQYF.

The chain uses TRBV4-3 and TRBJ2-3; 8 bases are shared with TRBD2. The CDR3 length is 15 residues. The V gene end was trimmed by 4 bases and the J gene end by 4 bases; junction bases not matched to a gene: 7. Germline CDR1 and CDR2: LGHNA and YSLEER. This chain's CDR3 is CASSPDRGGADTQYF. In DNA form, the CDR3 reads TGCGCCAGCAGCCCGGACCGGGGGGGGGCAGATACGCAGTATTTT.

CDR3 DNA: TGCGCCAGCAGTCAATCCTTGGGCGGAAAAAAAACTGAAGCTTTCTTT. It translates to CASSQSLGGKKTEAFF. V and J are TRBV23-1 and TRBJ1-1; D gene uncertain. TRBV23-1 is flagged as an ORF with uncertain function. The CDR3 is made up of 16 amino acids. Trimming removed 0 bases at V and 5 bases at J, with 16 bases between.

V gene TRBV5-1 combines with J gene TRBJ2-3, with D possibly matching TRBD1 (6 bases). Trimming took off 1 base at V and 2 bases at J, with 11 bases between the two ends. The length of the CDR3 is 15 residues. CDR1 and CDR2 (germline): SGHRS, YFSETQ. The DNA of the CDR3 is TGCGCCAGCAGCTTGTATGGGGGACACACAGATACGCAGTATTTT. As protein: CASSLYGGHTDTQYF.

This chain links TRBV7-8 with TRBJ2-2; 8 bases fit TRBD2. This CDR3 comprises 16 residues. Germline CDR1 SGHVS, CDR2 FQNEAQ. The trim removed 0 bases at V and 1 base at J, leaving 1 base unmatched. The CDR3 is CASSLAGLGNTGELFF. Written as DNA, the CDR3 is TGTGCCAGCAGCTTAGCGGGACTAGGGAACACCGGGGAGCTGTTTTTT.

The chain couples TRBV28 to TRBJ1-1; tentatively, D is TRBD1 (6 bases). V dropped 2 bases and J dropped 4 bases, with 11 bases sitting between them. Germline-derived CDR1 and CDR2 are MDHEN and SYDVKM. CDR3 size: 14 residues. CDR3 loop: CASSLGRGRTEAFF. The CDR3 nucleotides read TGTGCCAGCAGTTTAGGCAGGGGACGCACTGAAGCTTTCTTT.

The chain combines TRBV7-2 with TRBJ2-5, with D unclear. V was pared by 4 bases and J by 6 bases, with 21 bases between. Germline CDR1 reads SGHTA; CDR2 reads FQGNSA. This CDR3 region has 16 residues. Here the CDR3 DNA reads TGTGCCAGCAGCTGGAGCCTGACACACACCCTGAAGACCCAGTACTTC. Its protein product is CASSWSLTHTLKTQYF.

The V and J genes are TRBV7-8 and TRBJ2-3; TRBD1 matches at 7 bases. The CDR3 runs 15 residues. Germline V gives CDR1 SGHVS, CDR2 FQNEAQ. Trimming cost V 2 bases and J 5 bases; bases outside gene matches: 7. The CDR3 nucleotides are TGTGCCAGCAGCTTAAAGCAGGGGGTAGGAGATACGCAGTATTTT. This sequence encodes CASSLKQGVGDTQYF.

The rearrangement joins TRBV7-9 to TRBJ1-2; 7 nucleotides align to TRBD1. CDR3 length: 15 residues. Trimming removed 2 bases from V and 4 bases from J; junction bases left unmatched: 7. CDR1 and CDR2 from the germline V gene are SEHNR and FQNEAQ (reference sequence). The CDR3 region has the DNA TGTGCCAGCAGCTTATCGGACAGGCTGGGCTATGGCTACACCTTC. Amino acid sequence: CASSLSDRLGYGYTF.

The CDR3 DNA follows: TGTGCCTTGCGGACAGGGCCTAATGAAAAACTGTTTTTT. Protein sequence: CALRTGPNEKLFF. V is TRBV30 and J is TRBJ1-4; 8 positions agree with TRBD1. Germline CDR1 GTSNPN, CDR2 SVGIG (reference sequence). CDR3 length: 13 amino acids. V shed 7 bases, J shed 3 bases, and the junction held 4 bases outside the gene matches.

V and J are TRBV30 and TRBJ1-1; 7 bases agree with TRBD1. From germline, CDR1 is GTSNPN and CDR2 SVGIG (reference sequence). This CDR3 has 13 residues. V was pared by 4 bases and J by 2 bases, with 4 bases of the junction left unmatched. The CDR3 loop is CAWKGQPNTEAFF. CDR3 nucleotide sequence: TGTGCCTGGAAGGGACAGCCTAACACTGAAGCTTTCTTT. Drawing the rest from reference TRBV30 and TRBJ1-1, the complete variable domain is SQTIHQWPATLVQPVGSPLSLECTVEGTSNPNLYWYRQAAGRGLQLLFYSVGIGQISSEVPQNLSASRPQDRQFILSSKKLLLSDSGFYLCAWKGQPNTEAFFGQGTRLTVV.

The chain couples TRBV5-5 to TRBJ2-3; tentative D call: TRBD2 (6 bases). This CDR3 is built from 14 residues. Germline assignment: CDR1 SGHKS and CDR2 YYEKEE (reference sequence). V was shortened by 2 bases and J by 3 bases, with 10 bases between the two germline ends. Here the CDR3 reads CASSFGRGTDTQYF. The DNA of the CDR3 is TGTGCCAGCAGCTTCGGGCGGGGAACAGATACGCAGTATTTT.

The chain is built from TRBV6-2 or TRBV6-3 and TRBJ1-1, with unresolved D. Between the trimmed V and J ends, which lost 1 base and 0 bases, there was a span of 9 bases. In germline, CDR1 is MNHEY, CDR2 SVGEGT. This CDR3 region has 15 residues. The CDR3 coding sequence is TGTGCCAGCAGTTACTTTCAGCTAATGAACACTGAAGCTTTCTTT. Amino acid sequence: CASSYFQLMNTEAFF.

The V and J genes are TRBV30 and TRBJ2-6; possibly TRBD2 for D (6 bases). Per the germline V gene, CDR1 is GTSNPN and CDR2 is SVGIG (reference sequence). The CDR3 is made up of 15 amino acids. The ends were cut back, 4 bases at V and 2 bases at J, with 12 bases in the middle. DNA of the CDR3: TGTGCCTGGACCCGTCGGAGGGCTGGGGCCAACGTCCTGACTTTC. This encodes CAWTRRRAGANVLTF.

This clone showed up just once. The V call is TRBV5-8, the J call TRBJ1-5; possibly TRBD1 for D (6 bases). The V and J ends lost 5 bases and 4 bases respectively, with 10 bases between them. Germline V gene data show CDR1 as SGHTS and CDR2 as YDEGEE. The CDR3 spans 13 residues. In DNA, the CDR3 is TGTGCCAGCAGAGGACAGATTAATCAGCCCCAGCATTTT. Translated: CASRGQINQPQHF.

This chain joins TRBV9 and TRBJ2-3; D might be TRBD1 or TRBD2, each matching 6 bases. The CDR3 is 14 residues long. The V gene's germline CDR1 is SGDLS and CDR2 YYNGEE. Trimming removed 6 bases at V and 2 bases at J, with 13 bases between. This CDR3 is CASKGGADTDTQYF. The CDR3 nucleotides read TGTGCCAGCAAGGGGGGAGCTGACACAGATACGCAGTATTTT.